The TCR beta chain under discussion was sequenced for a study of shared clonotypes between healthy human individuals. Repertoires were generated with immunoSEQ multiplex PCR, while TCRdb's copy carries only in-frame clones and drops some. Among 950,000 to 1,300,000 clones, roughly 80% were seen once, and the ten largest hold 1.4% to 1.5%. The germline V gene encodes CDR1 SGHRS and CDR2 YFSETQ. CDR3 length: 14 amino acids. Trimming removed 7 bases at V and 1 base at J, with 13 bases between. To note about this clone: Its specificity is not known.

Study-level points and caveats: Clonotypes shared by all four sorted-subset donors had higher generation probabilities than non-shared clonotypes.

A split of CD4+ cells into CD45RA+ naive and CD45RA-negative memory subsets was performed. V gene TRBV5-1 combines with J gene TRBJ2-3, with D perhaps TRBD2 (7 bases). Sequenced input: memory CD4+ T cells sorted from blood. Indicated subset: CD45RA-negative fraction. This receptor was obtained from a man aged 18 to 30 in good health. CDR3 region: CASSGGPGTDTQYF. As DNA, the CDR3 is TGCGCCAGCTCCGGGGGGCCCGGCACAGATACGCAGTATTTT.